This T cell receptor (beta chain) comes out of a study of cytomegalovirus exposure and HLA in healthy donors. Study observations and caveats: An analysis done earlier found most TCR beta V segments productive about 87% or about 30% of the time.

For this clone: Its antigen is still unknown.

After removal of 10 bases from V and 8 bases from J, the junction contained 8 bases not matched to a gene. There are 13 residues in the CDR3. Germline loops: CDR1 ENHRY, CDR2 SYGVKD. Unrecorded immune exposure was likely among donors, who were nominally healthy when sampled. PCR primers comprised 60 Vbeta and 13 Jbeta primers. Here immunoSEQ multiplex PCR was the method, and the copy in TCRdb shows in-frame clones only, minus some. The sample lists 200,000 to 250,000 clones, around 80% seen once, with under 0.85% in the top ten. This receptor was obtained from a boy younger than 10 in good health and CMV-seronegative. The sample consisted of PBMCs. The chain employs TRBV10-3 and TRBJ2-1; TRBD2 agrees at 10 bases. Here the CDR3 reads CATEREGRDEQFF. The CDR3 DNA reads as TGTGCCACGGAGCGGGAGGGCCGGGATGAGCAGTTCTTC.